One and the same sample provided the 16 T cell receptor beta chains below, sequenced in a study of cytomegalovirus exposure and HLA in healthy donors. The PCR employed 60 Vbeta primers together with 13 Jbeta primers. Only in-frame clones appear in the TCRdb table, and some are missing; sequencing was by immunoSEQ multiplex PCR. The table includes around 160,000 clones, around 75% detected once. The sequenced sample consisted of PBMCs. The receptors here all came from a male donor in good health and CMV-seronegative.

The chain uses TRBV25-1 and TRBJ2-3, with 8 bases lining up with TRBD2. This CDR3 is 15 amino acids long. J gave up 4 bases and V 2 bases, and 5 bases lay outside the gene matches. CDR1 is MGHDK and CDR2 is SYGVNS in the germline V gene. CDR3: CASSELGAGADTQYF. DNA for the CDR3: TGTGCCAGCAGTGAACTAGGAGCGGGAGCAGATACGCAGTATTTT.

CDR3 residues: CASSYSRATNEKLFF. CDR3 bases: TGTGCCAGCAGTTACAGCCGGGCAACTAATGAAAAACTGTTTTTT. The V call is TRBV6-6, the J call TRBJ1-4, with D unclear. CDR1 MNHNY and CDR2 SVGAGI come from the germline V gene (reference sequence). Between the trimmed V and J ends, which lost 2 bases and 0 bases, there was a span of 7 bases. The CDR3 consists of 15 residues.

This chain connects TRBV19 to TRBJ2-7, with a tentative D call TRBD1 (5 bases). Germline lookup yields CDR1 LNHDA and CDR2 SQIVND (reference sequence). The CDR3 sequence is 17 residues long. Trimming removed 0 bases from V and 2 bases from J, with 17 bases in between. The CDR3 DNA reads as TGTGCCAGTAGTATAGATCCCGGACAAGGTGGAGCCTACGAGCAGTACTTC. It encodes CASSIDPGQGGAYEQYF.

V gene TRBV29-1 combines with J gene TRBJ2-3; D unclear. V was trimmed by 5 bases and J by 6 bases, leaving 12 bases between them. The CDR3 has 12 amino acids. Per germline, CDR1 SQVTM and CDR2 ANQGSEA. The CDR3: CSVPYSPDTQYF. Here the CDR3 DNA reads TGCAGCGTTCCCTATAGCCCCGATACGCAGTATTTT.

This clone was recorded a few times. The chain couples TRBV6-4 to TRBJ2-3, with 10 nucleotides matching TRBD1. With V trimmed by 0 bases and J by 4 bases, 1 base remained unmatched. CDR1 is MRHNA and CDR2 is SNTAGT in the germline V gene. The CDR3 consists of 15 residues. DNA for the CDR3: TGTGCCAGCAGTGACTCGACAGGGGGCGCAGATACGCAGTATTTT. This codes for CASSDSTGGADTQYF.

This clone was counted only a few times. This chain joins TRBV5-1 and TRBJ2-5; TRBD2 is a possible D gene (5 bases). The length of the CDR3 is 16 residues. Trimming removed 4 bases at V and 2 bases at J, with 18 bases between. Germline CDR1 SGHRS, CDR2 YFSETQ. The CDR3 nucleotides are TGCGCCAGCAGCCGGACTGGGTCGCCTAAACAAGAGACCCAGTACTTC. The encoded protein is CASSRTGSPKQETQYF.

The V gene is TRBV9, the J gene TRBJ2-1, with 8 bases lining up with TRBD1. This CDR3 spans 14 amino acids. The V segment lost 3 bases and the J segment 3 bases; nucleotides outside the gene matches: 2. Germline assignment: CDR1 SGDLS and CDR2 YYNGEE. DNA of the CDR3: TGTGCCAGCAGCGCGGACAGGGACTACAATGAGCAGTTCTTC. Its translation is CASSADRDYNEQFF.

This clone appeared a few times. The chain is built from TRBV6-5 and TRBJ2-3; 8 bases agree with TRBD1. CDR1 is MNHEY and CDR2 is SVGAGI in the germline V gene. The J segment lost 6 bases and the V segment lost 3 bases, leaving 8 bases of the junction unmatched. The CDR3 runs to 15 residues. The DNA of the CDR3 is TGTGCCAGCAGTTATCCGACAGGGGTAGGCGATACGCAGTATTTT. Translated, it gives CASSYPTGVGDTQYF.

The chain combines TRBV18 with TRBJ1-6, with 11 bases that match TRBD1. CDR1 is KGHSH and CDR2 is LQKENI in the germline V gene. With V trimmed by 2 bases and J by 6 bases, 3 bases remained unmatched. There are 16 residues in the CDR3. Written as DNA, the CDR3 is TGTGCCAGCTCACCAGGACAGGGGGCCGGTAATTCACCCCTCCACTTT. Its protein is CASSPGQGAGNSPLHF.

CDR3 region: CASSLELAGVARGEQYF. The CDR3 coding sequence is TGTGCCAGCAGCTTAGAACTAGCGGGGGTCGCCCGGGGCGAGCAGTACTTC. V is TRBV7-8 and J is TRBJ2-7; 11 bases line up with TRBD2. The germline gives CDR1 SGHVS, CDR2 FQNEAQ. V shed 1 base, J shed 6 bases, and the junction held 11 bases outside the gene matches. This CDR3 contains 17 residues.

V usage is TRBV15 and J usage is TRBJ1-4, with TRBD1 identical over 10 bases. CDR1 is LNHNV and CDR2 is YYDKDF in the germline V gene (reference sequence). The CDR3 is 15 amino acids. V trimming: 4 bases; J trimming: 8 bases; junction bases outside the gene matches: 7. CDR3 in amino acids: CATSKPGQGREKLFF. CDR3 sequence (DNA): TGTGCCACCAGCAAGCCGGGACAGGGGAGGGAAAAACTGTTTTTT.

There are a few counts of this clone. The rearrangement links TRBV19 to TRBJ1-3, with a tentative D call TRBD1 (5 bases). Trimming stripped 3 bases from V and 2 bases from J, with 8 bases between. CDR1 and CDR2 (germline): LNHDA, SQIVND (reference sequence). CDR3 length: 14 residues. CDR3: CASSIRDPGNTIYF. The CDR3 DNA follows: TGTGCCAGTAGTATCAGGGATCCTGGAAACACCATATATTTT.

The rearrangement joins TRBV5-4 to TRBJ1-6; D possibly corresponds to TRBD1 (6 bases). This CDR3 spans 15 amino acids. CDR1 SGHNT and CDR2 YYREEE come from the germline V gene (reference sequence). Trimming stripped 2 bases from V and 10 bases from J, with 16 bases between. This CDR3 is CASSFRGGVRSPLHF. DNA for the CDR3: TGTGCCAGCAGCTTCAGGGGAGGGGTACGGTCACCCCTCCACTTT.

The chain is built from TRBV4-3 and TRBJ1-4, with TRBD1 as a possible D gene (6 bases). Germline V gene data show CDR1 as LGHNA and CDR2 as YSLEER. This CDR3 comprises 11 residues. The V and J ends lost 5 bases and 12 bases respectively, with 10 bases between them. The CDR3 region has the DNA TGCGCCAGCAGCACAAACAGGGAACTGTTTTTT. Its translation is CASSTNRELFF.

This sequence joins TRBV10-3 and TRBJ1-5, with 8 bases matching TRBD1. CDR1 is ENHRY and CDR2 is SYGVKD in the germline V gene. Unmatched junction bases numbered 4, after V lost 6 bases and J lost 3 bases. This CDR3 comprises 14 residues. The CDR3 DNA reads TGTGCCATCAGAGGGACAGGCGTCAATCAGCCCCAGCATTTT. This gives the protein CAIRGTGVNQPQHF.

The chain is built from TRBV19 and TRBJ2-1; 7 nucleotides match TRBD2. This CDR3 spans 17 amino acids. Germline V gene sequence: CDR1 LNHDA, CDR2 SQIVND (reference sequence). Trimming removed 3 bases from V and 0 bases from J; junction bases left unmatched: 8. Here the CDR3 reads CASSIGLAASSYNEQFF. In DNA form, the CDR3 reads TGTGCCAGTAGTATCGGCCTAGCGGCGAGCTCCTACAATGAGCAGTTCTTC.